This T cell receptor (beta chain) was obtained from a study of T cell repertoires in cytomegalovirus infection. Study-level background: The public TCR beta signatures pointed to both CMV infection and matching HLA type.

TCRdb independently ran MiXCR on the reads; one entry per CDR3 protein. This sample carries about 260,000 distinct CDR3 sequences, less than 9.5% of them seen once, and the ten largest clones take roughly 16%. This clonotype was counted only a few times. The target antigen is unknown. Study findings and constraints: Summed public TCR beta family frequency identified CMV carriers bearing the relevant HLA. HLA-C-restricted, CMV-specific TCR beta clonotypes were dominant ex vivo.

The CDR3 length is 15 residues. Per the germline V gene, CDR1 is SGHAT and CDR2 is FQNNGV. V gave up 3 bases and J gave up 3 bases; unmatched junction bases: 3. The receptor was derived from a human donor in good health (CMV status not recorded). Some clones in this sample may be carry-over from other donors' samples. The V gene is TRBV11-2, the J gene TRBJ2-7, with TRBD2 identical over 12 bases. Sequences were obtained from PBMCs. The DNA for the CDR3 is TGTGCCAGCAGCTTGACTAGCGGGAGTTTCTACGAGCAGTACTTC. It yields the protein CASSLTSGSFYEQYF.